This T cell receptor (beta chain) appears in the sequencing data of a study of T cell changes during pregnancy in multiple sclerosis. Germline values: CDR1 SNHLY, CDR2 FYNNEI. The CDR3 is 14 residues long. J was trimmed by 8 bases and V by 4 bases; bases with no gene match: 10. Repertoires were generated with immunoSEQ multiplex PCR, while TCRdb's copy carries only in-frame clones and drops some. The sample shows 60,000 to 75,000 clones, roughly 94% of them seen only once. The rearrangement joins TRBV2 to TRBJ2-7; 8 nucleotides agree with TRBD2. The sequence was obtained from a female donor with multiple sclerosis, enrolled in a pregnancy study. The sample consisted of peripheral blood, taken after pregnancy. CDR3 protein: CASSGEREHPQQYF. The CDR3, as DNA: TGTGCCAGCAGTGGGGAGCGGGAGCATCCGCAGCAGTACTTC. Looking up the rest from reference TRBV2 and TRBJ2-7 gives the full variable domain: EPEVTQTPSHQVTQMGQEVILRCVPISNHLYFYWYRQILGQKVEFLVSFYNNEISEKSEIFDDQFSVERPDGSNFTLKIRSTKLEDSAMYFCASSGEREHPQQYFGPGTRLTVT.